The entry that follows covers one T cell receptor (beta chain) sequence. This specimen comes from a study of blood T cell repertoires in COVID-19. V was clipped by 6 bases and J by 4 bases, with 10 bases between them. CDR1 SQVTM and CDR2 ANQGSEA come from the germline V gene. The CDR3 extends over 12 amino acids. Produced via immunoSEQ multiplex PCR; TCRdb's table is partial and in-frame only. Found here are some 200,000 clones, roughly four fifths of them singletons; the top ten hold approximately 5%. Material for sequencing was PBMCs or T cells enriched from blood (not recorded which). The chain joins TRBV29-1 to TRBJ1-3; D unclear. The sequence came from a woman aged 45 to 65 who had been exposed to COVID-19. The CDR3, as DNA: TGCAGCGTCCGCCCGGGAGGAAACACCATATATTTT. Protein sequence: CSVRPGGNTIYF. The full variable domain, rest sourced from reference TRBV29-1 and TRBJ1-3, is SAVISQKPSRDICQRGTSLTIQCQVDSQVTMMFWYRQQPGQSLTLIATANQGSEATYESGFVIDKFPISRPNLTFSTLTVSNMSPEDSSIYLCSVRPGGNTIYFGEGSWLTVV.